The 9 T cell receptor beta chains given below trace back to one sample, sequenced in a study of neoadjuvant anti-PD-1 for oral cavity cancer. Clones were sequenced by immunoSEQ multiplex PCR, and TCRdb holds only the in-frame ones, with some missing. The repertoire consists of tens of thousands of clones, with 80% to 90% occurring once and the leading ten covering roughly 3.5%. The sequences come from PBMCs, collected before nivolumab (anti-PD-1) treatment. The receptors stem from a person between 40 and 85 years old with oral cavity squamous cell carcinoma.

CDR3 amino acids: CASSAGLGETQYF. DNA of the CDR3: TGTGCCAGCAGCGCAGGACTGGGAGAGACCCAGTACTTC. The chain joins TRBV5-4 to TRBJ2-5, with D possibly TRBD2 on 5 matching bases. V lost 4 bases, J lost 4 bases, and 11 bases lay in between. The CDR3 contains 13 residues. The V gene's germline CDR1 is SGHNT and CDR2 YYREEE (reference sequence).

This chain uses TRBV5-1 with TRBJ2-7; 9 bases map to TRBD2. Germline values: CDR1 SGHRS, CDR2 YFSETQ. V was pared by 5 bases and J by 0 bases, with 9 bases of the junction left unmatched. The CDR3 is made up of 16 amino acids. The CDR3 DNA reads TGCGCCAGCAGATCCGGGACTAGCATTAGCTCCTACGAGCAGTACTTC. This codes for CASRSGTSISSYEQYF.

The genes are TRBV19 and TRBJ2-1; tentative D call: TRBD2 (6 bases). The CDR3 consists of 14 residues. The germline V gene has CDR1 LNHDA and CDR2 SQIVND (reference sequence). The ends were cut back, 7 bases at V and 7 bases at J, with 17 bases in the middle. CDR3 region: CASNRLVGSNEQFF. In DNA, the CDR3 is TGTGCCAGTAATCGACTAGTTGGTAGTAATGAGCAGTTCTTC.

The CDR3 spells CASSLGAGLTYEQYF. The CDR3 DNA reads TGTGCCAGCAGCTTGGGGGCAGGGTTGACTTACGAGCAGTACTTC. The gene calls are TRBV5-6 and TRBJ2-7, with D perhaps TRBD1 (5 bases). The V gene's germline CDR1 is SGHDT and CDR2 YYEEEE. V lost 0 bases to trimming and J lost 4 bases, with 14 bases between them. There are 15 residues in the CDR3.

The table lists this clone with a few counts. J is TRBJ2-7 and V is TRBV30; possible D gene TRBD1, 5 bases. V shed 3 bases and J shed 2 bases, with 14 bases lying between them. The CDR3 runs to 14 residues. Per the germline V gene, CDR1 is GTSNPN and CDR2 is SVGIG (reference sequence). CDR3 nucleotides: TGTGCCTGGAGAGCAACAGGATTAACCTACGAGCAGTACTTC. It is translated as CAWRATGLTYEQYF.

The chain is built from TRBV19 and TRBJ2-7, with D perhaps TRBD1 or TRBD2 (5 bases each). CDR1 is LNHDA, CDR2 SQIVND, per germline (reference sequence). The ends were cut back, 7 bases at V and 0 bases at J, with 13 bases in the middle. The CDR3 runs to 14 residues. CDR3 coding DNA: TGTGCCAGTACCCGGGACGTTGGCTCCTACGAGCAGTACTTC. Encoded protein: CASTRDVGSYEQYF.

The V and J genes are TRBV4-1 and TRBJ1-4; 7 positions match TRBD1. The CDR3 totals 16 residues. Germline V gene data show CDR1 as MGHRA and CDR2 as YSYEKL. The ends lost 0 bases at V and 8 bases at J; junction bases unmatched: 9. In nucleotides, the CDR3 is TGCGCCAGCAGCCAAGATCGGGACAGCCGGGGGGAAAAACTGTTTTTT. It is translated as CASSQDRDSRGEKLFF.

The CDR3 region has the DNA TGTGCCAGTAGTATGCGGGAGGGAGATACGCAGTATTTT. Translation: CASSMREGDTQYF. The chain joins TRBV19 to TRBJ2-3, with 9 positions matching TRBD2. Germline CDR1 LNHDA, CDR2 SQIVND (reference sequence). The CDR3 sequence is 13 residues long. Losses at the gene ends were 3 bases for V and 5 bases for J; bases not matched to a gene: 0.

In nucleotides, the CDR3 is TGTGCCAGCAGTGAAAGGACTAGCGGGAGGCCCTCCTACAATGAGCAGTTCTTC. Amino acid sequence: CASSERTSGRPSYNEQFF. The chain carries TRBV6-1 and TRBJ2-1, with 14 bases identical to TRBD2. CDR3 length: 18 residues. Germline trimming cut 2 bases from V and 0 bases from J; bases unmatched to any gene: 3. CDR1 is MNHNS, CDR2 SASEGT, per germline.